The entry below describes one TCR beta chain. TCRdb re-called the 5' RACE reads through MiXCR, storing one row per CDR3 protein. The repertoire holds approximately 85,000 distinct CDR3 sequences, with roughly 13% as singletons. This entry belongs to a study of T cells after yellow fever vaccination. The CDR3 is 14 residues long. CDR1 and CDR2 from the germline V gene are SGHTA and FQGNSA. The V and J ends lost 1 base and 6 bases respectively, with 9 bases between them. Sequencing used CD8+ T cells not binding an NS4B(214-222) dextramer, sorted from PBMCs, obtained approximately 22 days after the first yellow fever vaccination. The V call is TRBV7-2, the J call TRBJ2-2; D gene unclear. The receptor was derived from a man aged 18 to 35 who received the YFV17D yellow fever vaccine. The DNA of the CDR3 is TGTGCCAGCAGCTTAGGGACCCGAGCCGGGGAGCTGTTTTTT. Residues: CASSLGTRAGELFF.